These 26 T cell receptor beta chains were all obtained from the same sample, sequenced in a study of T cells in Graves' hyperthyroidism and ophthalmopathy. RNA transcripts gave rise to amplified TCR beta CDR3 regions. Using the HTBI primer set, a first-round RT-PCR was run on the TCR CDR3. TCRdb passed the multiplex PCR reads through MiXCR, listing each CDR3 protein once. The data contain hundreds of thousands of distinct CDR3 sequences, about a fifth of them singletons. Sequenced sample: blood. The receptors were sampled from a man aged 30-40 years with Graves' ophthalmopathy.

This clonotype has a handful of counts. V usage is TRBV12-3 or TRBV12-4 and J usage is TRBJ2-1, with 8 bases matching TRBD1. V lost 7 bases, J lost 2 bases, and 7 bases stayed unmatched. This CDR3 has 15 residues. The CDR3 region is CASTTSGGAYNEQFF. The CDR3 bases are TGTGCCAGCACCACATCAGGGGGCGCCTACAATGAGCAGTTCTTC.

The chain joins TRBV28 to TRBJ1-3; 8 bases line up with TRBD1. Germline CDR1 reads MDHEN; CDR2 reads SYDVKM. CDR3 length equals 13 residues. Trimming removed 8 bases from V and 4 bases from J; junction bases left unmatched: 4. The DNA of the CDR3 is TGTGCCAGCGTGACAGGGGCGGGAAACACCATATATTTT. Amino acids: CASVTGAGNTIYF.

The table lists this clonotype with many counts. This chain joins TRBV2 and TRBJ1-1; the D is unclear. Per germline, CDR1 SNHLY and CDR2 FYNNEI. The V end was cut by 6 bases, the J end by 5 bases, with 16 bases between. The CDR3 has 14 amino acids. The CDR3 region is CASSYGVLSTEAFF. CDR3 nucleotide sequence: TGTGCCAGCAGCTACGGAGTCCTATCGACTGAAGCTTTCTTT.

The chain has TRBV18 and TRBJ1-5, with TRBD1 matching over 7 bases. The CDR3 loop spans 14 amino acids. Unmatched junction bases numbered 4, after V lost 5 bases and J lost 3 bases. The germline V gene encodes CDR1 KGHSH and CDR2 LQKENI. DNA for the CDR3: TGTGCCAGCTCAATGACAGGGAACAATCAGCCCCAGCATTTT. Amino acids: CASSMTGNNQPQHF.

The sample holds many counts of this clonotype. The V call is TRBV28, the J call TRBJ2-3, with D possibly matching TRBD2 (5 bases). This CDR3 region has 16 residues. Germline lookup yields CDR1 MDHEN and CDR2 SYDVKM. V lost 6 bases and J lost 2, with 18 bases in between. DNA of the CDR3: TGTGCCAGCAGCCTAGGTGGACTCATGACCACAGATACGCAGTATTTT. It translates to CASSLGGLMTTDTQYF.

This chain links TRBV20-1 with TRBJ2-5; D is perhaps TRBD1 (5 bases). This CDR3 is built from 15 residues. The germline V gene encodes CDR1 DFQATT and CDR2 SNEGSKA (reference sequence). Trimming cost V 3 bases and J 4 bases, with 18 bases left between them. CDR3 in amino acids: CSARSADTPRETQYF. The CDR3 DNA reads as TGCAGTGCTAGGTCCGCGGACACCCCGAGAGAGACCCAGTACTTC.

This clonotype has only a few counts. The V call is TRBV20-1, the J call TRBJ1-4; TRBD1 might be the D (6 bases). Germline-derived CDR1 and CDR2 are DFQATT and SNEGSKA (reference sequence). This CDR3 is 15 amino acids long. Trimming removed 3 bases at V and 6 bases at J, with 17 bases between. CDR3 in amino acids: CSASDEQGSDEKLFF. As DNA, the CDR3 is TGCAGTGCTAGTGACGAACAGGGAAGTGATGAAAAACTGTTTTTT.

This sequence joins TRBV20-1 and TRBJ2-1; 11 nucleotides align to TRBD2. Per the germline V gene, CDR1 is DFQATT and CDR2 is SNEGSKA (reference sequence). J was trimmed by 8 bases and V by 2 bases; bases with no gene match: 8. There are 15 residues in the CDR3. CDR3 DNA sequence: TGCAGTGCTAGACCTTTAGCGGGAGGGCCCGATGAGCAGTTCTTC. Translating gives CSARPLAGGPDEQFF.

This clonotype turned up a few times. V is TRBV19 and J is TRBJ1-2; D not resolved. Germline V gene data show CDR1 as LNHDA and CDR2 as SQIVND (reference sequence). The CDR3 spans 16 residues. Trimming took off 3 bases at V and 4 bases at J, with 18 bases between the two ends. CDR3 DNA sequence: TGTGCCAGTAGTATCCCGCCGGGATCAACCTCCTATGGCTACACCTTC. Residues: CASSIPPGSTSYGYTF. Looking up the rest from reference TRBV19 and TRBJ1-2 gives the full variable domain: DGGITQSPKYLFRKEGQNVTLSCEQNLNHDAMYWYRQDPGQGLRLIYYSQIVNDFQKGDIAEGYSVSREKKESFPLTVTSAQKNPTAFYLCASSIPPGSTSYGYTFGSGTRLTVV.

This clonotype was found many times. This chain joins TRBV11-2 and TRBJ2-2; D perhaps matches TRBD2 (5 bases). Per the germline V gene, CDR1 is SGHAT and CDR2 is FQNNGV. This CDR3 contains 17 residues. Trimming stripped 0 bases from V and 4 bases from J, with 15 bases between. CDR3 DNA: TGTGCCAGCAGCTTAGAGGGCTCGGGATATCGCACCGGGGAGCTGTTTTTT. Its protein product is CASSLEGSGYRTGELFF.

CDR3 amino acids: CSATPTSAPSTDTQYF. The CDR3 region has the DNA TGCAGTGCTACGCCTACTAGCGCGCCCAGCACAGATACGCAGTATTTT. The V gene is TRBV20-1, the J gene TRBJ2-3; 7 positions match TRBD2. Trimming cost V 4 bases and J 0 bases; bases outside gene matches: 10. The CDR3 runs to 16 residues. Germline V gives CDR1 DFQATT, CDR2 SNEGSKA (reference sequence).

This sequence joins TRBV20-1 and TRBJ2-1, with D possibly being TRBD1 (5 bases). There are 12 residues in the CDR3. V dropped 0 bases and J dropped 7 bases, with 7 bases sitting between them. Germline V gives CDR1 DFQATT, CDR2 SNEGSKA (reference sequence). In nucleotides, the CDR3 is TGCAGTGCTAGAGATCAGGGAAATGAGCAGTTCTTC. This gives the protein CSARDQGNEQFF.

The chain links TRBV18 to TRBJ2-5, with D tentatively TRBD1 (5 bases). Trimming left V 3 bases short and J 5 bases short, with 10 bases between. Germline V gene sequence: CDR1 KGHSH, CDR2 LQKENI. The length of the CDR3 is 13 residues. CDR3 bases: TGTGCCAGCTCACCGGACATCGGTGAGACCCAGTACTTC. It specifies CASSPDIGETQYF.

This clonotype was recorded a few times. The chain links TRBV20-1 to TRBJ1-3; 7 bases are a match to TRBD1. Germline V gene sequence: CDR1 DFQATT, CDR2 SNEGSKA (reference sequence). The CDR3 has 17 amino acids. The V gene end was trimmed by 0 bases and the J gene end by 0 bases; junction bases not matched to a gene: 8. This CDR3 reads CSARDIGQALSGNTIYF. Written as DNA, the CDR3 is TGCAGTGCTAGAGATATAGGACAGGCCCTCTCTGGAAACACCATATATTTT.

J is TRBJ2-3 and V is TRBV28; D may be TRBD2 (5 bases). The CDR3 spans 15 residues. Per germline, CDR1 MDHEN and CDR2 SYDVKM. Trimming pared 4 bases from V and 0 bases from J, leaving 11 bases between. The CDR3 sequence is CASSYHEGSTDTQYF. In DNA form, the CDR3 reads TGTGCCAGCAGTTATCACGAGGGTAGCACAGATACGCAGTATTTT.

The genes are TRBV5-6 and TRBJ1-4; TRBD1 agrees at 8 bases. V lost 3 bases, J lost 0 bases, and 4 bases stayed unmatched. CDR3 length equals 16 residues. Germline loops: CDR1 SGHDT, CDR2 YYEEEE. Here the CDR3 reads CASSSLGQATNEKLFF. For the CDR3, the DNA is TGTGCCAGCAGCTCCTTGGGACAGGCAACTAATGAAAAACTGTTTTTT.

The gene calls are TRBV20-1 and TRBJ2-7, with 11 bases matching TRBD2. Germline CDR1 DFQATT, CDR2 SNEGSKA (reference sequence). CDR3 length: 15 residues. V was clipped by 0 bases and J by 4 bases; unmatched bases: 5. CDR3 region: CSARDPGTSGYEQYF. The CDR3, as DNA: TGCAGTGCTAGAGATCCTGGGACTAGCGGATACGAGCAGTACTTC.

The genes are TRBV28 and TRBJ2-1, with TRBD2 as a possible D gene (7 bases). The CDR3 loop spans 14 amino acids. Trimming took off 3 bases at V and 8 bases at J, with 14 bases between the two ends. Germline V gene lookup returns CDR1 MDHEN and CDR2 SYDVKM. This CDR3 is CASSLGGAGDEQFF. CDR3 DNA: TGTGCCAGCAGTTTGGGGGGGGCTGGAGATGAGCAGTTCTTC.

This clonotype was seen once. This may stem from a read error, because a much larger clone lies one nucleotide away. The genes are TRBV11-2 and TRBJ1-1; D not certain. The CDR3 length is 13 residues. CDR1 is SGHAT, CDR2 FQNNGV, per germline. Written as DNA, the CDR3 is TGTGCCAGCAGCCCTTCGCTCGACACTGAAGCTTCCTTT. Amino acid sequence: CASSPSLDTEASF.

This clonotype occurred once. V is TRBV10-3 and J is TRBJ2-3, with 12 bases fitting TRBD1. V was pared by 10 bases and J by 4 bases, with 6 bases of the junction left unmatched. Germline-derived CDR1 and CDR2 are ENHRY and SYGVKD. The CDR3 has 14 residues. The CDR3 protein is CATGQGAMADTQYF. The CDR3 DNA is TGTGCCACGGGACAGGGGGCGATGGCAGATACGCAGTATTTT.

This clonotype has just one count. The V gene is TRBV6-1, the J gene TRBJ1-5, with D possibly matching TRBD1 (6 bases). This CDR3 has 15 residues. The germline CDR1 and CDR2 sequences are MNHNS and SASEGT. V lost 2 bases to trimming and J lost 3 bases, with 11 bases between them. Here the CDR3 DNA reads TGTGCCAGCAGTGAATCGGGGGGGCTCAATCAGCCCCAGCATTTT. Translation: CASSESGGLNQPQHF.

This clonotype has ten or more counts. The CDR3 DNA sequence: TGCAGTGCCCCGGGACTAGTCCAAGAGACCCAGTACTTC. Amino acids: CSAPGLVQETQYF. The chain uses TRBV20-1 and TRBJ2-5; 8 nucleotides agree with TRBD2. Germline V CDR1 and CDR2: DFQATT, SNEGSKA (reference sequence). There are 13 residues in the CDR3. Losses at the gene ends were 6 bases for V and 1 base for J; bases not matched to a gene: 4.

This clonotype was detected ten times or more. The V gene is TRBV5-1, the J gene TRBJ2-7, with a weak D call TRBD2 (7 bases). The CDR3 has 13 residues. V shed 4 bases and J shed 5 bases, with 13 bases lying between them. Germline CDR1 is SGHRS and CDR2 is YFSETQ. CDR3 amino acids: CASSQAGHHEQYF. Here the CDR3 DNA reads TGCGCCAGCAGCCAAGCGGGACACCACGAGCAGTACTTC.

This chain links TRBV27 with TRBJ1-1; no clear D. CDR1 and CDR2 (germline): MNHEY, SMNVEV (reference sequence). V lost 3 bases and J 4 bases, leaving 9 bases between the germline ends. The CDR3 sequence is 13 residues long. CDR3 protein: CASSFVGSTEAFF. The CDR3 nucleotides are TGTGCCAGCAGTTTCGTCGGGAGCACTGAAGCTTTCTTT.

In this sample, this clonotype turned up a few times. The chain has TRBV6-5 and TRBJ1-3; no clear D. Germline V gene data show CDR1 as MNHEY and CDR2 as SVGAGI. The V gene lost 0 bases and the J gene lost 0 bases, with 9 bases spanning the gap. This CDR3 is 16 amino acids long. For the CDR3, the DNA is TGTGCCAGCAGTTACTCGAGGGCCCTCTCTGGAAACACCATATATTTT. Its translation is CASSYSRALSGNTIYF.

There are a few counts of this clonotype. The chain combines TRBV20-1 with TRBJ2-1; perhaps TRBD2 as D (5 bases). The CDR3 is 14 amino acids. The V gene lost 5 bases and the J gene lost 4 bases, with 15 bases spanning the gap. CDR1 DFQATT and CDR2 SNEGSKA come from the germline V gene (reference sequence). DNA for the CDR3: TGCAGTGCTGGCTCTAGGACGGGGTACAATGAGCAGTTCTTC. Translation: CSAGSRTGYNEQFF.